Sequencing of this TCR beta chain was carried out in a study of cytomegalovirus exposure and HLA in healthy donors. The CDR3 consists of 13 residues. Between the trimmed V and J ends, which lost 4 bases and 6 bases, there was a span of 12 bases. Germline V gives CDR1 MNHNS, CDR2 SASEGT. Researchers ran the PCR with 60 Vbeta and 13 Jbeta primers. Sequencing was performed with immunoSEQ multiplex PCR; in TCRdb, only in-frame clones are kept and a portion is missing. Found here are just over 150,000 clones, roughly 84% of them singletons; the top ten hold 5% to 7.5%. The sequencing sample was made of PBMCs. The chain links TRBV6-1 to TRBJ1-1, with D tentatively TRBD1 (5 bases). The clonotype comes from a man aged 45-65 years in good health and CMV-seropositive. CDR3 loop: CASSARAGAEAFF. In DNA form, the CDR3 reads TGTGCCAGCAGTGCCAGGGCGGGGGCTGAAGCTTTCTTT.